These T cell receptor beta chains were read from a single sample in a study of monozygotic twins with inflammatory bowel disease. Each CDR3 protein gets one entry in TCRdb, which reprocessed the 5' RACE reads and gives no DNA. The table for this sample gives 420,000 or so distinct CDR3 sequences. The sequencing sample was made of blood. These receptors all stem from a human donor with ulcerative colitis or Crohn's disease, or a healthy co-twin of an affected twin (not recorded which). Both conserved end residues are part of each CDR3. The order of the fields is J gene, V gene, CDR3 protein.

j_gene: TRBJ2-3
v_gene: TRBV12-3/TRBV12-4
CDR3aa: CASRADPGPSTDTQYF

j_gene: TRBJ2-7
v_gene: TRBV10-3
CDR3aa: CTISGGPTYEQYF

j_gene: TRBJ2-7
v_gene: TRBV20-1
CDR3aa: CSARDWPSSYEQYF

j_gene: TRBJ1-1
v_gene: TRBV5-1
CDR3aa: CASSEQTGAGTEAFF

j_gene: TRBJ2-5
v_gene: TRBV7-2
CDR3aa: CASSLGSLGETQYF

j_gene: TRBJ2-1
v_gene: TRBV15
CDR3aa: CATRSLAVPSPYNEQFF

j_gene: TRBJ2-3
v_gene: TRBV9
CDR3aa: CASSVFATSGGSTDTQYF

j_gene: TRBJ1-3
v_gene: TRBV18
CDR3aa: CASSPGTLRDTIYF

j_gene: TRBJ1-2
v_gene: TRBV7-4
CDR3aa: CVSRPPYGYTF

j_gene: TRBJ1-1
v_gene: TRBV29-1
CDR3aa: CSVASTTNTEAFF

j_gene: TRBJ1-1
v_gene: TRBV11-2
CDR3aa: CASSRDRGRTEAFF

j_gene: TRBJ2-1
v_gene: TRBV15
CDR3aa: CATSRGYRGKYNEQFF

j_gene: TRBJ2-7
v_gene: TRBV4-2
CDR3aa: CASSPLAASYEQYF

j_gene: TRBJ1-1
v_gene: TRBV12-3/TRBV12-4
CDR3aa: CASSPMGLLNTEAFF

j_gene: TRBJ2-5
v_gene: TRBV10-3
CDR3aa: CAISDSRGIETQYF

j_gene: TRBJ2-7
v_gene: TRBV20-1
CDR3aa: CSAKEKYYEQYF

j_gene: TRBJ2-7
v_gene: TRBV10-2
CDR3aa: CASSERTGLAYEQYF

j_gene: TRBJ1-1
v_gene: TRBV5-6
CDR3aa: CASSFLTGPNTEAFF

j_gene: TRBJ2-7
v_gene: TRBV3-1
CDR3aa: CASSQRQGSYEQYF

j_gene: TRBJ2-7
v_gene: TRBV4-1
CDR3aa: CASSQVLGAGGEQYF

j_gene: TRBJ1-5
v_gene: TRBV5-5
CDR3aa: CASSLEGYSNQPQHF

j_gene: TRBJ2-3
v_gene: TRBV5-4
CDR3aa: CASSLRGGIDTQYF

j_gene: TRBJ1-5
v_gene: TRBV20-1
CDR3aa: CSARDGASNQPQHF

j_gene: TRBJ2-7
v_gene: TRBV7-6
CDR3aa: CASSPGPEVSVQYF

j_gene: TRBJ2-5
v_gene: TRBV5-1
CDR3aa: CASSLAHSQETQYF

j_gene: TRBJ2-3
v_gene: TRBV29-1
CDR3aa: CSLSGGGTDTQYF

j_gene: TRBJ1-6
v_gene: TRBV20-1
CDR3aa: CSATFSRSPLHF

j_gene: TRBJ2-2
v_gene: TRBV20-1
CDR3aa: CSARGSGRGAGELFF

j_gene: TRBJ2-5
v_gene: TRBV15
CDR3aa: CATSRDLGETQYF

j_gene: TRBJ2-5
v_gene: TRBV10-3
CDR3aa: CAISGGGKGETQYF

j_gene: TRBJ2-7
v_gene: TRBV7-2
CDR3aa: CASSLVLYEQYF

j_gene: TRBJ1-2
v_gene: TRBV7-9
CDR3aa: CASSLADSYGYTF

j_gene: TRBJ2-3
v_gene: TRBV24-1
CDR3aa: CATSDSVGREDTQYF

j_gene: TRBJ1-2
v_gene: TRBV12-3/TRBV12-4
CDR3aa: CASSFVTGGYTF

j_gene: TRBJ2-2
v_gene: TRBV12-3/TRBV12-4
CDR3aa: CASSPPLAGGTGELFF

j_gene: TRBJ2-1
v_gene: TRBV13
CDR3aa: CASSFGGKGSYNEQFF

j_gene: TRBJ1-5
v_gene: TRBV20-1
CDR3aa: CSASTVNQPQHF